This note documents a single TCR beta chain sequence. The data were taken from a study of neoadjuvant anti-PD-1 for oral cavity cancer. The wider study: Patients without progression received a fourth nivolumab dose around day 43, then surgical resection on days 50-56.

Stated time point: after neoadjuvant nivolumab, at surgical resection. Stage II-IVA oral cavity squamous cell carcinoma was new and untreated by systemic or radiation therapy. The patients had HPV-negative, locally advanced oral cavity squamous cell carcinoma. PBMC libraries mostly used approximately 500 ng of input genomic DNA, with six replicates per sample. The data were produced by immunoSEQ multiplex PCR, yet TCRdb's version contains in-frame clones alone and is incomplete. In the table there are roughly 15,000 clones, around 82% of which are singletons. The sample here was PBMCs, taken after nivolumab (anti-PD-1) treatment. The receptor's source is a person between 40 and 85 years old with oral cavity squamous cell carcinoma.

The CDR3 nucleotides read TGTGCAACCACGCTGGGGGTATCCAACTATGGCTACACCTTC. Amino acids: CATTLGVSNYGYTF. The chain employs TRBV2 and TRBJ1-2, with a weak D call TRBD1 (5 bases). CDR1 and CDR2 (germline): SNHLY, FYNNEI. The CDR3 has 14 residues.